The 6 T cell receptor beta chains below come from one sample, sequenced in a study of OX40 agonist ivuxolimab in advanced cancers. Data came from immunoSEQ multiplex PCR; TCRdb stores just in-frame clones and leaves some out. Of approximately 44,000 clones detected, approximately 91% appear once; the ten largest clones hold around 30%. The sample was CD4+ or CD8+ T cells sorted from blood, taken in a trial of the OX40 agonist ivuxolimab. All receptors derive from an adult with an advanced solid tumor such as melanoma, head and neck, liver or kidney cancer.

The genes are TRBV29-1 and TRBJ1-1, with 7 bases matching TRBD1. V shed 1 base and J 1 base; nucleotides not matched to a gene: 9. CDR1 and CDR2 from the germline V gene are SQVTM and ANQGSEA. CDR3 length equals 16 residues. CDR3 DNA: TGCAGCGTTGAAGGGGAAGACAGGGTGGGGAACACTGAAGCTTTCTTT. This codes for CSVEGEDRVGNTEAFF.

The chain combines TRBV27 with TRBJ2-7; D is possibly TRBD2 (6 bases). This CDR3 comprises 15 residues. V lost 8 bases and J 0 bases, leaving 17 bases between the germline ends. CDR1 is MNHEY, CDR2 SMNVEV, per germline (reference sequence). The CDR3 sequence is CASQRVAESSYEQYF. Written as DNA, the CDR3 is TGTGCCAGCCAACGGGTAGCGGAGAGCTCCTACGAGCAGTACTTC.

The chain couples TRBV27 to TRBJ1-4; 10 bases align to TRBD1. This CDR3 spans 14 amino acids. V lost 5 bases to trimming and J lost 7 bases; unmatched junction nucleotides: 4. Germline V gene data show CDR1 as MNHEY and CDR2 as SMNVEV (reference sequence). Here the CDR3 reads CASSPRTGGEKLFF. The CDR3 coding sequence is TGTGCCAGCAGTCCCCGGACAGGGGGTGAAAAACTGTTTTTT.

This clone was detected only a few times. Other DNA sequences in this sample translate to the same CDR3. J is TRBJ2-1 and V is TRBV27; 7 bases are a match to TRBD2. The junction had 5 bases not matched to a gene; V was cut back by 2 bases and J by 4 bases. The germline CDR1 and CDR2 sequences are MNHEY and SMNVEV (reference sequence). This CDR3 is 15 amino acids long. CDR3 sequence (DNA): TGTGCCAGCAGTTTAGGGGGAGGGAGTTACAATGAGCAGTTCTTC. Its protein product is CASSLGGGSYNEQFF.

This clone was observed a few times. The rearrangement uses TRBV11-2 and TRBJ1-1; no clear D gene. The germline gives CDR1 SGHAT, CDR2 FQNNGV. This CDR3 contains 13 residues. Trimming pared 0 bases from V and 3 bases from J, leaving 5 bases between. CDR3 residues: CASSLDSYTEAFF. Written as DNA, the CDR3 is TGTGCCAGCAGCTTAGACAGTTACACTGAAGCTTTCTTT. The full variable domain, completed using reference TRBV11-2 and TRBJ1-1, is EAGVAQSPRYKIIEKRQSVAFWCNPISGHATLYWYQQILGQGPKLLIQFQNNGVVDDSQLPKDRFSAERLKGVDSTLKIQPAKLEDSAVYLCASSLDSYTEAFFGQGTRLTVV.

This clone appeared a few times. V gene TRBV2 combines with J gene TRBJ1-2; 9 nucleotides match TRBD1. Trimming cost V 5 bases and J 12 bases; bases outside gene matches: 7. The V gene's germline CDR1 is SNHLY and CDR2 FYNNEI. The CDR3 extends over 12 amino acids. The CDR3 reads CASSPGTGSDTF. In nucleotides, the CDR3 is TGTGCCAGCAGTCCCGGGACAGGGTCGGACACCTTC.